The 25 T cell receptor beta chains below come from one sample, sequenced in a study of graft-versus-host responses after intestinal transplantation. Assay: immunoSEQ multiplex PCR; the TCRdb copy retains only in-frame clones and omits some. Of 75,000 to 100,000 clones listed, roughly 93% were seen once; the top ten hold roughly 0.49%. For these receptors, no antigen is known. The sample was unstimulated CD8+ T cells sorted from spleen or lymph node cells, taken before intestinal transplant. Every receptor here comes from a human donor who received an intestinal transplant.

This chain uses TRBV19 with TRBJ2-7; tentative D call: TRBD1 (5 bases). The V end lost 5 bases, the J end lost 2 bases, and 13 bases lay between the germline ends. The CDR3 has 14 residues. Per germline, CDR1 LNHDA and CDR2 SQIVND (reference sequence). The CDR3 here is CASSFARGPYEQYF. The CDR3 DNA reads TGTGCCAGTAGTTTCGCTAGGGGCCCCTACGAGCAGTACTTC.

The V call is TRBV5-6, the J call TRBJ1-1, with 11 bases aligning to TRBD1. Germline CDR1 and CDR2: SGHDT and YYEEEE. With V trimmed by 7 bases and J by 6 bases, 5 bases remained unmatched. The CDR3 contains 13 residues. CDR3 nucleotides: TGTGCCAGCTCGGCGGGACAGGGGGCTGAAGCTTTCTTT. Encoded protein: CASSAGQGAEAFF.

The chain carries TRBV6-5 and TRBJ1-2, with D maybe TRBD1 (6 bases). Trimming stripped 2 bases from V and 8 bases from J, with 9 bases between. This CDR3 comprises 12 residues. Germline V gene sequence: CDR1 MNHEY, CDR2 SVGAGI. The CDR3 spells CASSYLGGGYTF. In DNA form, the CDR3 reads TGTGCCAGCAGTTACCTAGGGGGAGGCTACACCTTC.

This chain joins TRBV6-1 and TRBJ2-7, with unresolved D. V gave up 0 bases and J gave up 0 bases, with 9 bases separating them. Germline V gene data show CDR1 as MNHNS and CDR2 as SASEGT. CDR3 length: 15 amino acids. Here the CDR3 DNA reads TGTGCCAGCAGTGAAGCCGGTCTCCGCTCCTACGAGCAGTACTTC. As protein: CASSEAGLRSYEQYF.

The chain combines TRBV28 with TRBJ2-1; 13 bases are shared with TRBD2. Germline CDR1 MDHEN, CDR2 SYDVKM. This CDR3 comprises 15 residues. Trimming removed 7 bases from V and 7 bases from J; junction bases left unmatched: 7. The CDR3 here is CASKGLAGVYNEQFF. CDR3 in DNA: TGTGCCAGCAAAGGACTAGCGGGAGTATATAATGAGCAGTTCTTC. Looking up the rest from reference TRBV28 and TRBJ2-1 gives the full variable domain: DVKVTQSSRYLVKRTGEKVFLECVQDMDHENMFWYRQDPGLGLRLIYFSYDVKMKEKGDIPEGYSVSREKKERFSLILESASTNQTSMYLCASKGLAGVYNEQFFGPGTRLTVL.

This clone was seen a single time. The rearrangement joins TRBV7-2 to TRBJ2-1; the match to TRBD2 covers 9 bases. Germline V gene sequence: CDR1 SGHTA, CDR2 FQGNSA. This CDR3 is 15 amino acids long. Trimming removed 5 bases from V and 6 bases from J; junction bases left unmatched: 8. The DNA of the CDR3 is TGTGCCAGCAGCCGCGGGAGGGTGGGGTTCAATGAGCAGTTCTTC. Translated, it gives CASSRGRVGFNEQFF. The whole variable domain, filled in from reference TRBV7-2 and TRBJ2-1, reads GAGVSQSPSNKVTEKGKDVELRCDPISGHTALYWYRQSLGQGLEFLIYFQGNSAPDKSGLPSDRFSAERTGGSVSTLTIQRTQQEDSAVYLCASSRGRVGFNEQFFGPGTRLTVL.

This chain uses TRBV6-1 with TRBJ2-5; 7 bases fit TRBD1. V lost 11 bases to trimming and J lost 3 bases; unmatched junction nucleotides: 12. CDR3 size: 14 residues. CDR1 MNHNS and CDR2 SASEGT come from the germline V gene. Written as DNA, the CDR3 is TGTGCCCACGGGCCGTCGACAGGGAAAGAGACCCAGTACTTC. Its translation is CAHGPSTGKETQYF.

The chain has TRBV28 and TRBJ2-3; D gene unclear. Trimming shortened V by 6 bases and J by 2 bases, and 12 bases separated the two germline ends. The CDR3 is made up of 14 amino acids. Looked up from germline, CDR1 is MDHEN and CDR2 is SYDVKM. The DNA of the CDR3 is TGTGCCAGCAGCTCCCGGCTAGTCACAGATACGCAGTATTTT. It codes for CASSSRLVTDTQYF.

This clone was observed once. The CDR3 DNA is TGCGCCAGCAGCTTGTCACAGGGAGGGGGCACTGAAGCTTTCTTT. It codes for CASSLSQGGGTEAFF. The V call is TRBV5-1, the J call TRBJ1-1; possible D gene TRBD1, 6 bases. In germline, CDR1 is SGHRS, CDR2 YFSETQ. The length of the CDR3 is 15 residues. V dropped 1 base and J dropped 4 bases, with 14 bases sitting between them.

V is TRBV9 and J is TRBJ1-1, with a possible D match to TRBD1 (6 bases). Between the trimmed V and J ends, which lost 0 bases and 6 bases, there was a span of 12 bases. Germline assignment: CDR1 SGDLS and CDR2 YYNGEE. This CDR3 is 14 amino acids long. CDR3 sequence reads: CASSVASGVSEAFF. DNA for the CDR3: TGTGCCAGCAGCGTAGCTTCAGGGGTCTCTGAAGCTTTCTTT. Drawing the rest from reference TRBV9 and TRBJ1-1, the complete variable domain is DSGVTQTPKHLITATGQRVTLRCSPRSGDLSVYWYQQSLDQGLQFLIQYYNGEERAKGNILERFSAQQFPDLHSELNLSSLELGDSALYFCASSVASGVSEAFFGQGTRLTVV.

This chain uses TRBV7-8 with TRBJ1-1; D is unresolved. The length of the CDR3 is 13 residues. CDR1 and CDR2 from the germline V gene are SGHVS and FQNEAQ. The V and J ends lost 5 bases and 5 bases respectively, with 12 bases between them. CDR3 in DNA: TGTGCCAGCAGCCCAATGACGGGAACTGAAGCTTTCTTT. Translation: CASSPMTGTEAFF.

In its sample, this clone was seen once. The V call is TRBV19, the J call TRBJ2-7, with 7 bases aligning to TRBD2. This CDR3 has 15 residues. From germline, CDR1 is LNHDA and CDR2 SQIVND (reference sequence). V lost 5 bases, J lost 3 bases, and 10 bases stayed unmatched. CDR3 sequence: CASSWALAADYEQYF. For the CDR3, the DNA is TGTGCCAGTAGTTGGGCGCTAGCGGCCGACTACGAGCAGTACTTC.

This chain uses TRBV9 with TRBJ2-5; 9 nucleotides agree with TRBD2. Per the germline V gene, CDR1 is SGDLS and CDR2 is YYNGEE. CDR3 length: 16 residues. J was trimmed by 2 bases and V by 4 bases; bases with no gene match: 9. Here the CDR3 DNA reads TGTGCCAGCAGCCCTGGAAGAGCGGGGGGTCAAGAGACCCAGTACTTC. Translation gives CASSPGRAGGQETQYF. Based on the CDR3 plus reference TRBV9 and TRBJ2-5, the full variable domain is DSGVTQTPKHLITATGQRVTLRCSPRSGDLSVYWYQQSLDQGLQFLIQYYNGEERAKGNILERFSAQQFPDLHSELNLSSLELGDSALYFCASSPGRAGGQETQYFGPGTRLLVL.

This clone was counted once. The chain employs TRBV5-6 and TRBJ1-4; D remains ambiguous. Germline CDR1 SGHDT, CDR2 YYEEEE. The CDR3 length is 13 residues. Trimming left V 1 base short and J 14 bases short, with 15 bases between. Here the CDR3 reads CASSLNLAPGLFF. The CDR3 DNA is TGTGCCAGCAGCTTGAATTTAGCCCCTGGCCTGTTTTTT.

The chain joins TRBV19 to TRBJ1-5; D may be TRBD1 (5 bases). The length of the CDR3 is 15 residues. Germline-derived CDR1 and CDR2 are LNHDA and SQIVND (reference sequence). The V end lost 2 bases, the J end lost 4 bases, and 12 bases lay between the germline ends. The CDR3 sequence: CASSIFGGVNQPQHF. The CDR3 DNA reads as TGTGCCAGTAGTATATTTGGAGGGGTTAATCAGCCCCAGCATTTT.

The chain employs TRBV30 and TRBJ1-5; 8 nucleotides agree with TRBD1. The CDR3 has 13 amino acids. Trimming at V came to 5 bases and at J to 1 base, leaving 1 base not matched to a gene. Per the germline V gene, CDR1 is GTSNPN and CDR2 is SVGIG (reference sequence). The CDR3 loop is CAWGDRSNQPQHF. The DNA of the CDR3 is TGTGCCTGGGGGGACAGGAGCAATCAGCCCCAGCATTTT.

The V and J genes are TRBV13 and TRBJ2-1, with D tentatively TRBD1 (6 bases). The length of the CDR3 is 15 residues. V lost 2 bases to trimming and J lost 2 bases, with 10 bases between them. Germline CDR1 reads PRHDT; CDR2 reads FYEKMQ (reference sequence). This CDR3 reads CASSLWQGTYNEQFF. CDR3 nucleotides: TGTGCCAGCAGCTTATGGCAGGGGACCTACAATGAGCAGTTCTTC.

Of note for this clone: Because it lacks the conserved phenylalanine or tryptophan at the end, this CDR3 is likely a read error. The genes are TRBV30 and TRBJ2-7; TRBD1 agrees at 11 bases. This CDR3 region has 11 residues. J was trimmed by 5 bases and V by 8 bases; bases with no gene match: 2. Per germline, CDR1 GTSNPN and CDR2 SVGIG (reference sequence). The CDR3 spells CAGTGGHEQYL. CDR3 bases: TGTGCCGGGACAGGGGGGCACGAGCAGTACCTC.

This clone has a single count. The gene calls are TRBV30 and TRBJ2-2; TRBD2 is a possible D gene (7 bases). Germline V gene lookup returns CDR1 GTSNPN and CDR2 SVGIG (reference sequence). The CDR3 has 15 residues. The V end was cut by 0 bases, the J end by 3 bases, with 11 bases between. The CDR3, as DNA: TGTGCCTGGAGTGTAGGGGGGGCCGACACCGGGGAGCTGTTTTTT. This encodes CAWSVGGADTGELFF.

The chain employs TRBV28 and TRBJ2-7; D is perhaps TRBD2 (6 bases). Trimming cost V 6 bases and J 3 bases, with 18 bases left between them. This CDR3 contains 15 residues. Per germline, CDR1 MDHEN and CDR2 SYDVKM. The CDR3 bases are TGTGCCAGCAGCTTCACAGGACTACCGAGCTACGAGCAGTACTTC. Amino acids: CASSFTGLPSYEQYF.

V gene TRBV11-2 combines with J gene TRBJ1-2; perhaps TRBD1 as D (6 bases). The CDR3 has 14 residues. Trimming left V 5 bases short and J 4 bases short, with 14 bases between. CDR1 and CDR2 (germline): SGHAT, FQNNGV. For the CDR3, the DNA is TGTGCCAGCAGCAACCCCCGGGACATCTATGGCTACACCTTC. Protein: CASSNPRDIYGYTF.

V and J are TRBV9 and TRBJ2-1; D is perhaps TRBD2 (7 bases). The CDR3 has 16 residues. Germline V CDR1 and CDR2: SGDLS, YYNGEE. V lost 6 bases, J lost 5 bases, and 21 bases lay in between. The CDR3 region has the DNA TGTGCCAGCACCACAGGGAGGGGGGCGCCCAACAATGAGCAGTTCTTC. Translated, it gives CASTTGRGAPNNEQFF.

The J gene is TRBJ2-1, the V gene TRBV15; TRBD2 matches 8 bases. The trim removed 0 bases at V and 4 bases at J, leaving 2 bases unmatched. CDR1 and CDR2 from the germline V gene are LNHNV and YYDKDF (reference sequence). This CDR3 comprises 15 residues. CDR3 protein: CATSRESGGYNEQFF. The CDR3 nucleotides are TGTGCCACCAGCAGAGAGAGCGGGGGTTACAATGAGCAGTTCTTC.

The chain recombines TRBV5-8 with TRBJ2-7, with D perhaps TRBD1 (6 bases). Between the trimmed V and J ends, which lost 4 bases and 3 bases, there was a span of 11 bases. The CDR3 contains 13 residues. The germline CDR1 and CDR2 sequences are SGHTS and YDEGEE. CDR3 amino acids: CASSPTGIYEQYF. As DNA, the CDR3 is TGTGCCAGCAGCCCTACAGGGATCTACGAGCAGTACTTC.

This clone occurred once. V and J are TRBV5-6 and TRBJ1-2, with D possibly matching TRBD1 (5 bases). The CDR3 sequence is 16 residues long. CDR1 SGHDT and CDR2 YYEEEE come from the germline V gene. V dropped 0 bases and J dropped 7 bases, with 19 bases sitting between them. CDR3 sequence reads: CASSLDNRRVVGGYTF. The CDR3 DNA reads TGTGCCAGCAGCTTGGATAACAGGCGTGTGGTCGGTGGCTACACCTTC.